This T cell receptor beta chain originates from a study of CD8 T cells in Susac syndrome. The RNA input was roughly 0.45 to 1 ug, and it was reverse transcribed with random hexamers. TCR beta CDR3 was amplified by immunoSEQ multiplex PCR. This amplification extended across 54 Vbeta and 13 Jbeta segments. One entry per CDR3 protein results from TCRdb running MiXCR on the immunoSEQ multiplex PCR reads. The data contain more than 65,000 distinct CDR3 sequences, approximately 95% of them singletons. As regards this clonotype: As yet, its antigen is unknown.

CDR3 size: 15 residues. J gave up 7 bases and V 6 bases, and 11 bases lay outside the gene matches. Per germline, CDR1 MNHEY and CDR2 SVGAGI. TCR beta sequencing covered blood CD8+ and CD4+ T cells. Through negative isolation, CD4+ and CD8+ T cells were obtained, while TEMRA cells were enriched using FACS. Study-level findings and limits: By the study's own acknowledgment, its TCR sequencing and HLA analysis included relatively few individuals.

This receptor was taken from a human donor in good health. Material: CD8+ T cells from PBMCs. The V and J genes are TRBV6-5 and TRBJ1-2, with 10 nucleotides matching TRBD1. This CDR3 reads CASSHSGTGVGGYTF. Here the CDR3 DNA reads TGTGCCAGCAGCCACTCCGGGACAGGGGTGGGTGGCTACACCTTC.